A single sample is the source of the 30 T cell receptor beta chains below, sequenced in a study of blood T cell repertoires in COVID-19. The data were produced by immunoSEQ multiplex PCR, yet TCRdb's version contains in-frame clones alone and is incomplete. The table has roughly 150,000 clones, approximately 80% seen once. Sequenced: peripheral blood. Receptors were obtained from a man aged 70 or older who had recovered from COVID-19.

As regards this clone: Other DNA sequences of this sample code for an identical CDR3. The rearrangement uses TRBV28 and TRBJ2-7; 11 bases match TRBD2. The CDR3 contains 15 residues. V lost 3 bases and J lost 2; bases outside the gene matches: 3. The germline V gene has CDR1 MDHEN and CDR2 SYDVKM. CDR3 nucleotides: TGTGCCAGCAGTTTGGGACTAGCGGACCCCTACGAGCAGTACTTC. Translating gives CASSLGLADPYEQYF.

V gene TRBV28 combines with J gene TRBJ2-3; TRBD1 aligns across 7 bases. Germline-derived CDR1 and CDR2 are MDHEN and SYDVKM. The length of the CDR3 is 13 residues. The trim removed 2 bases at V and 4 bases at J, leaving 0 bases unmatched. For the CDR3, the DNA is TGTGCCAGCAGTTTAACAGGGGCAGATACGCAGTATTTT. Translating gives CASSLTGADTQYF.

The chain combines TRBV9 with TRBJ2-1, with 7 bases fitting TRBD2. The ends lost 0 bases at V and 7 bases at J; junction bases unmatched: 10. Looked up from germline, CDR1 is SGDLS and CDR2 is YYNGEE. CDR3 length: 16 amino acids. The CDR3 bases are TGTGCCAGCAGCGTAGGGGTGGGAGGGCCTAGGAATGAGCAGTTCTTC. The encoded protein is CASSVGVGGPRNEQFF. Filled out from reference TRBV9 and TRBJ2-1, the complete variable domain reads DSGVTQTPKHLITATGQRVTLRCSPRSGDLSVYWYQQSLDQGLQFLIQYYNGEERAKGNILERFSAQQFPDLHSELNLSSLELGDSALYFCASSVGVGGPRNEQFFGPGTRLTVL.

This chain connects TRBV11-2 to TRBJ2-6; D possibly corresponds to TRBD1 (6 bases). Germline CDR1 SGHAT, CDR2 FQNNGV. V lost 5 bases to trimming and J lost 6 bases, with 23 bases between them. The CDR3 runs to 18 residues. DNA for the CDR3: TGTGCCAGCAGCCTACGGGTGGGGGCCCTCGCTCAGGCCAACGTCCTGACTTTC. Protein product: CASSLRVGALAQANVLTF.

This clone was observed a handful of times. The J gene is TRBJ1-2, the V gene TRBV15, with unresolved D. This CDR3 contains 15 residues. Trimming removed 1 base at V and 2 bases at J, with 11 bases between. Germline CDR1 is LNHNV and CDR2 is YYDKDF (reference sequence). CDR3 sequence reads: CATSRGYNSNYGYTF. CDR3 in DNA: TGTGCCACCAGCAGAGGGTACAACAGCAACTATGGCTACACCTTC. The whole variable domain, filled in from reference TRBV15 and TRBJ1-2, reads DAMVIQNPRYQVTQFGKPVTLSCSQTLNHNVMYWYQQKSSQAPKLLFHYYDKDFNNEADTPDNFQSRRPNTSFCFLDIRSPGLGDTAMYLCATSRGYNSNYGYTFGSGTRLTVV.

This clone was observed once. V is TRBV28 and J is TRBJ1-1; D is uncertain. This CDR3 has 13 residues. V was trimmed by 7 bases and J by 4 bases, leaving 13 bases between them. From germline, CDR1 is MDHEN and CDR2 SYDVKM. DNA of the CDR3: TGTGCCAGCAAATCTACCGAGGGCACTGAAGCTTTCTTT. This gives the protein CASKSTEGTEAFF. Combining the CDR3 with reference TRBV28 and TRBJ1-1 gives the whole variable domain DVKVTQSSRYLVKRTGEKVFLECVQDMDHENMFWYRQDPGLGLRLIYFSYDVKMKEKGDIPEGYSVSREKKERFSLILESASTNQTSMYLCASKSTEGTEAFFGQGTRLTVV.

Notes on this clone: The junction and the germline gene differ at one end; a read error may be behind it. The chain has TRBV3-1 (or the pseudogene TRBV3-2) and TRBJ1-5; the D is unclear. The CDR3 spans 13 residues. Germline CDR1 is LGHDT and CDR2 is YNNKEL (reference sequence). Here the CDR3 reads CASSPDSNQPQHF. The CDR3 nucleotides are TGTGCCAGCAGCCCGGATAGCAATCAGCCTCAGCATTTT.

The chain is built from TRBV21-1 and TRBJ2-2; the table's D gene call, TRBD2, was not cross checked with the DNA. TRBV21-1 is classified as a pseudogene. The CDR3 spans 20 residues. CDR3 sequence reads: CASGPTSGRYRTPNTGELFF. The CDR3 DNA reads TGTGCCAGCGGACCGACTAGCGGAAGATATCGAACCCCGAACACCGGGGAGCTGTTTTTT.

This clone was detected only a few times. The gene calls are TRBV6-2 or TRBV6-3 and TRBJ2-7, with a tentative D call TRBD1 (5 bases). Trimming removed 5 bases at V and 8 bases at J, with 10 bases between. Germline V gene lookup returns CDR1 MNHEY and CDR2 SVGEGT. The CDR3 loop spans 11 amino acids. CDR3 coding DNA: TGTGCCAGCAGTACCCGACAGAAGCAGTACTTC. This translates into CASSTRQKQYF.

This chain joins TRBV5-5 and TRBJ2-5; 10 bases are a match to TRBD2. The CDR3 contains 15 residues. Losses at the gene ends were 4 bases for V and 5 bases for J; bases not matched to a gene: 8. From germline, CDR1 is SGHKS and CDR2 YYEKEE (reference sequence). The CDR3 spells CASSPSGRASETQYF. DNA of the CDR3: TGTGCCAGCAGCCCAAGCGGGAGGGCCTCCGAGACCCAGTACTTC. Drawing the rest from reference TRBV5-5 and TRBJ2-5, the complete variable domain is DAGVTQSPTHLIKTRGQQVTLRCSPISGHKSVSWYQQVLGQGPQFIFQYYEKEERGRGNFPDRFSARQFPNYSSELNVNALLLGDSALYLCASSPSGRASETQYFGPGTRLLVL.

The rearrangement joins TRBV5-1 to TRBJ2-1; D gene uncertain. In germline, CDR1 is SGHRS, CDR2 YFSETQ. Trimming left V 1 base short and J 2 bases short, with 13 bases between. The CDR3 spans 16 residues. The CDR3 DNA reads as TGCGCCAGCAGCTTGAGGTCCGGAACTACCTACAATGAGCAGTTCTTC. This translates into CASSLRSGTTYNEQFF.

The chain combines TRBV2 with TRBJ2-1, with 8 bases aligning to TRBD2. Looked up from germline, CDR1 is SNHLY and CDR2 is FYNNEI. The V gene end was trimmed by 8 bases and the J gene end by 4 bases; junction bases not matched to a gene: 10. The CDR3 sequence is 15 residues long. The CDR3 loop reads CASGGRGGRYNEQFF. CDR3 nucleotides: TGTGCCAGCGGCGGGCGCGGCGGGAGGTACAATGAGCAGTTCTTC.

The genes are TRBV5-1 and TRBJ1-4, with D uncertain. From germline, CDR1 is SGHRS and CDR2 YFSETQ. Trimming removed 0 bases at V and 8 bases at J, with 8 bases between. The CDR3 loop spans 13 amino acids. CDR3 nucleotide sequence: TGCGCCAGCAGCTTGGGGGCTGGGGAAAAACTGTTTTTT. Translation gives CASSLGAGEKLFF.

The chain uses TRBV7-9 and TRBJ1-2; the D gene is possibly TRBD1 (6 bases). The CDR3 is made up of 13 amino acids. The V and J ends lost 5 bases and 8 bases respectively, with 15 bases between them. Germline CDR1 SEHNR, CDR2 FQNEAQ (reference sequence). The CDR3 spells CASSTTGTVGYTF. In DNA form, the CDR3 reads TGTGCCAGCAGCACCACAGGGACGGTGGGCTACACCTTC.

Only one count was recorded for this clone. This chain's CDR3 is CASSTRLAGNTGELFF. The CDR3 DNA reads TGCGCCAGCAGCACCCGACTAGCGGGTAACACCGGGGAGCTGTTTTTT. This chain links TRBV4-3 with TRBJ2-2; TRBD2 matches at 10 bases. The V segment lost 5 bases and the J segment 2 bases; nucleotides outside the gene matches: 5. The length of the CDR3 is 16 residues. Germline CDR1 is LGHNA and CDR2 is YSLEER.

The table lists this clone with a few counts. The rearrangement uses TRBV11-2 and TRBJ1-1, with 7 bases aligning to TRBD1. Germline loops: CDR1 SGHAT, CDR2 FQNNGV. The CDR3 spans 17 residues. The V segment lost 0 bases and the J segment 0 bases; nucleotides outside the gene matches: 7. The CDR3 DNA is TGTGCCAGCAGCTTAGATGTTGGGACAGAGATGAACACTGAAGCTTTCTTT. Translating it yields CASSLDVGTEMNTEAFF.

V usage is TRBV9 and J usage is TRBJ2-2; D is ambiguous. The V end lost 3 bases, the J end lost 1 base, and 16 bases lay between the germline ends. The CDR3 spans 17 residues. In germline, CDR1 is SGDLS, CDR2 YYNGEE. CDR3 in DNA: TGTGCCAGCAGCGCCCGCCCCGGGTTTGTGAACACCGGGGAGCTGTTTTTT. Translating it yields CASSARPGFVNTGELFF.

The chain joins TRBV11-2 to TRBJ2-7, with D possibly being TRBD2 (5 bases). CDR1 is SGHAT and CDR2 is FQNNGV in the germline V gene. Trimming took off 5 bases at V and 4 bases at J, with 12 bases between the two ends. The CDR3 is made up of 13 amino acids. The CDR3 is CASSTPTSYEQYF. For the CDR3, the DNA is TGTGCCAGCAGCACGCCAACTAGTTACGAGCAGTACTTC.

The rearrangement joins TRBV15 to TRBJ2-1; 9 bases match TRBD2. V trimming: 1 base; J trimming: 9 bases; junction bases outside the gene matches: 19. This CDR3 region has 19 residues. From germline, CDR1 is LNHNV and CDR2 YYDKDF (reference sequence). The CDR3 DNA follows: TGTGCCACCAGCAGAGGCCTAGCGGGAAGATCAGTAGGTTACGTTGAGCAGTTCTTC. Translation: CATSRGLAGRSVGYVEQFF.

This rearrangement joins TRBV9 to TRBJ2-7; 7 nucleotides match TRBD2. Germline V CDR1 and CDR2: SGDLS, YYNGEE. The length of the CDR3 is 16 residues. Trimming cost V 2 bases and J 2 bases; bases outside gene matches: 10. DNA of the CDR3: TGTGCCAGCAGCGTTGACGGGAGGTCGAGCACCTACGAGCAGTACTTC. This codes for CASSVDGRSSTYEQYF.

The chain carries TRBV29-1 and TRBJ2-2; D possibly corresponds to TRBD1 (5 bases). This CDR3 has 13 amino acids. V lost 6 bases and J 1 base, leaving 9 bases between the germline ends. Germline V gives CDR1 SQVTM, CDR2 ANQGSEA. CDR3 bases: TGCAGCGTAAACACAGGGAACACCGGGGAGCTGTTTTTT. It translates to CSVNTGNTGELFF.

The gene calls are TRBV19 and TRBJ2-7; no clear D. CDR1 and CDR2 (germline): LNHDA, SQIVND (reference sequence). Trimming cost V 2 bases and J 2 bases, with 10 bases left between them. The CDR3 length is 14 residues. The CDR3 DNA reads TGTGCCAGTAGTATAAGAGGAACAACCTACGAGCAGTACTTC. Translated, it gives CASSIRGTTYEQYF.

CDR3 nucleotides: TGTGCTAGTGGTTTGGCCGGGACAGATGATGGCTACACCTTC. It yields the protein CASGLAGTDDGYTF. The V gene is TRBV12-5, the J gene TRBJ1-2, with TRBD1 matching 7 bases. The length of the CDR3 is 14 residues. Per germline, CDR1 LGHNT and CDR2 FRNRAP. V was clipped by 1 base and J by 6 bases; unmatched bases: 5.

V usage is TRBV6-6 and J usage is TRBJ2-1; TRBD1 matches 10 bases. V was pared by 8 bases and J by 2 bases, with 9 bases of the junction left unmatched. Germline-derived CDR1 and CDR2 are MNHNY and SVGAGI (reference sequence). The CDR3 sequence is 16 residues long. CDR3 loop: CASCPGQGSPYNEQFF. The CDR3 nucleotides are TGTGCCAGCTGTCCGGGACAGGGGAGCCCCTACAATGAGCAGTTCTTC.

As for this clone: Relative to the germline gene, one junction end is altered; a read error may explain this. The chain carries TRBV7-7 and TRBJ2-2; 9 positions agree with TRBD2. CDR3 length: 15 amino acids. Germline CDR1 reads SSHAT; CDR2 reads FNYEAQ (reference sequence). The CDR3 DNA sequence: TGTGCTAGCAGCTTGGGCGGGAGGGCCACCGGGGAGCTGTTTTTT. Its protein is CASSLGGRATGELFF.

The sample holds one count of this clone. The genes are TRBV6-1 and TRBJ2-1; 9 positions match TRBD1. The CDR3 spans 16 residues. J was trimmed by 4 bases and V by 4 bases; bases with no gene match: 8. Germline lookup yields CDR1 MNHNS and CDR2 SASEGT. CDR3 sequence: CASSGLPGQGYNEQFF. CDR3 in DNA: TGTGCCAGCAGTGGCCTCCCGGGACAGGGTTACAATGAGCAGTTCTTC.

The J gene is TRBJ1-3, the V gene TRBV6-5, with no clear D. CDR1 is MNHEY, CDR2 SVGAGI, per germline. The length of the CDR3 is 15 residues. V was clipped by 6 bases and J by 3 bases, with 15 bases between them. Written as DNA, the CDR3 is TGTGCCAGCAGACTAGGTGTTTCGGGTGGAAACACCATATATTTT. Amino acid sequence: CASRLGVSGGNTIYF.

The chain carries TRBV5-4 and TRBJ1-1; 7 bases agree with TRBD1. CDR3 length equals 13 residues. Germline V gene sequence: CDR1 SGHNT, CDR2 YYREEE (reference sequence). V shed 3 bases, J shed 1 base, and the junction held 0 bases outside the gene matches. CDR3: CASSWDRNTEAFF. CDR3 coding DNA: TGTGCCAGCAGCTGGGACAGGAACACTGAAGCTTTCTTT. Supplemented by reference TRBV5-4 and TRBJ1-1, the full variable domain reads ETGVTQSPTHLIKTRGQQVTLRCSSQSGHNTVSWYQQALGQGPQFIFQYYREEENGRGNFPPRFSGLQFPNYSSELNVNALELDDSALYLCASSWDRNTEAFFGQGTRLTVV.

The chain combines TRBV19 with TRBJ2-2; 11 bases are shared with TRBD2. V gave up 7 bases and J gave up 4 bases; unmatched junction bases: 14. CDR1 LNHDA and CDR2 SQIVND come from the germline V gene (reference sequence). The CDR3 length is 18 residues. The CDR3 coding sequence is TGTGCCAGTACCTATACAAAAACCGGGACTAGCGGCACCGGGGAGCTGTTTTTT. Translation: CASTYTKTGTSGTGELFF.

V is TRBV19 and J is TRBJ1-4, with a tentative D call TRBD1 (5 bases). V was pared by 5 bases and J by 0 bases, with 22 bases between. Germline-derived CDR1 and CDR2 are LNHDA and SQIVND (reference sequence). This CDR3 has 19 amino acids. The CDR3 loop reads CASSPSARGLGATNEKLFF. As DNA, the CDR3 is TGTGCCAGTAGTCCCAGCGCCCGGGGGTTAGGTGCAACTAATGAAAAACTGTTTTTT.